The 9 T cell receptor beta chains below all came from one sample that was sequenced in a study of blood T cell repertoires in COVID-19. The assay was immunoSEQ multiplex PCR, and TCRdb's table has in-frame clones only and misses some. The table lists a few hundred thousand clones, around 88% of them singletons. The sequencing input was peripheral blood. Receptors originate from a woman in her 30s with COVID-19, enrolled during active disease.

Comments on this clone: An end of the junction differs from the germline gene, which may be a read error. The rearrangement joins TRBV28 to TRBJ1-2; weak D call: TRBD1 (6 bases). The CDR3 is 15 amino acids. Germline V CDR1 and CDR2: MDHEN, SYDVKM. CDR3 amino acids: CASSLSGAGNYGYTF. The CDR3, as DNA: TGTGCCAGCAGCTTATCAGGGGCCGGTAACTATGGCTACACCTTC.

The chain has TRBV28 and TRBJ1-3; weak D call: TRBD1 (5 bases). Trimming stripped 3 bases from V and 0 bases from J, with 15 bases between. Germline V gives CDR1 MDHEN, CDR2 SYDVKM. The CDR3 sequence is 17 residues long. The CDR3 coding sequence is TGTGCCAGCAGTTTCCTCGGCGGGGGGATCTCTGGAAACACCATATATTTT. This sequence encodes CASSFLGGGISGNTIYF.

CDR3 residues: CASSWAQGADTQYF. For the CDR3, the DNA is TGTGCCAGCAGTTGGGCACAGGGTGCAGATACGCAGTATTTT. V usage is TRBV6-6 and J usage is TRBJ2-3; D perhaps matches TRBD1 (6 bases). V was cut by 4 bases and J by 4 bases, with 12 bases left in between. The germline V gene encodes CDR1 MNHNY and CDR2 SVGAGI (reference sequence). The CDR3 contains 14 residues.

The chain carries TRBV7-8 and TRBJ2-3, with 7 bases fitting TRBD1. From germline, CDR1 is SGHVS and CDR2 FQNEAQ. This CDR3 is 14 amino acids long. Germline trimming cut 4 bases from V and 4 bases from J; bases unmatched to any gene: 5. CDR3 nucleotides: TGTGCCAGCAGCTGGGACAGAACAGCAGATACGCAGTATTTT. The encoded protein is CASSWDRTADTQYF.

This clone was counted once. This chain connects TRBV6-7 to TRBJ1-2; maybe TRBD1 (5 bases). TRBV6-7 is reported as an ORF; its role is uncertain. V was cut by 6 bases and J by 2 bases, with 7 bases left in between. This CDR3 is 12 amino acids long. CDR3 sequence reads: CASRWGNYGYTF. The CDR3 region has the DNA TGTGCCAGCAGGTGGGGCAACTATGGCTACACCTTC.

The chain couples TRBV10-2 to TRBJ2-1; 14 bases fit TRBD2. Germline CDR1 WSHSY, CDR2 SAAADI. The V gene end was trimmed by 10 bases and the J gene end by 9 bases; junction bases not matched to a gene: 5. There are 13 residues in the CDR3. Written as DNA, the CDR3 is TGCGCCACGGGACTAGCGGGAGCGGGTGAGCAGTTCTTC. Translated: CATGLAGAGEQFF.

This clone is a singleton in its sample. CDR3 in DNA: TGTGCCAGCAGCCAAGGGGGTAGCGGGAGTGCCTACGAGCAGTACGTC. This translates into CASSQGGSGSAYEQYV. The rearrangement uses TRBV14 and TRBJ2-7, with 9 bases matching TRBD2. The germline CDR1 and CDR2 sequences are SGHDN and FVKESK. The CDR3 has 16 residues. J gave up 2 bases and V 1 base, and 6 bases lay outside the gene matches.

This chain uses TRBV5-6 with TRBJ2-6; D is possibly TRBD1 (6 bases). CDR1 is SGHDT and CDR2 is YYEEEE in the germline V gene. The CDR3 runs to 15 residues. Trimming stripped 0 bases from V and 3 bases from J, with 7 bases between. As DNA, the CDR3 is TGTGCCAGCAGCTTGGGGGGGCTTGGGGCCAACGTCCTGACTTTC. Its translation is CASSLGGLGANVLTF. Drawing the rest from reference TRBV5-6 and TRBJ2-6, the complete variable domain is DAGVTQSPTHLIKTRGQQVTLRCSPKSGHDTVSWYQQALGQGPQFIFQYYEEEERQRGNFPDRFSGHQFPNYSSELNVNALLLGDSALYLCASSLGGLGANVLTFGAGSRLTVL.

This rearrangement joins TRBV14 to TRBJ1-2, with D possibly TRBD1 on 5 matching bases. CDR3 length: 16 residues. Trimming took 2 bases from V and 4 from J, leaving 17 bases between them. The germline V gene encodes CDR1 SGHDN and CDR2 FVKESK. The CDR3 sequence is CASSQRGARVAYGYTF. DNA of the CDR3: TGTGCCAGCAGCCAAAGGGGCGCCCGGGTTGCCTATGGCTACACCTTC.